Listed here are 24 T cell receptor beta chains from one sample, sequenced in a study of T cells in women clearing cervical HPV infection. The table came from immunoSEQ multiplex PCR; TCRdb's copy has only in-frame clones and leaves some out. This sample's clone table lists under 35,000 clones. Sequencing was done on a sample of blood buffy coat. The receptor set was obtained from a woman between 18 and 75 years old with a cervical HPV16 infection that either progressed to CIN3+ or cleared (not recorded which).

A word on this clone: The read halts 3 residues ahead of the CDR3 end, with the missing end drawn from the germline J gene. The V call is TRBV7-3, the J call TRBJ2-3; 8 bases fit TRBD2. Germline V gives CDR1 SGHTA, CDR2 FQGTGA. This CDR3 spans 17 amino acids. The CDR3 protein is CASNHSLWTGGRETQYF. The sequenced CDR3 bases are TGTGCCAGCAACCATTCCCTTTGGACGGGAGGGCGGGAGACG.

About this clone itself: At one of its ends the junction is not consistent with the germline gene, which may arise from a read error. The read halts 3 residues ahead of the CDR3 end, with the missing end drawn from the germline J gene. V gene TRBV7-8 combines with J gene TRBJ1-4; D is possibly TRBD1 (5 bases). The CDR3 spans 14 residues. In germline, CDR1 is SGHVS, CDR2 FQNEAQ. The CDR3 bases that were read are TGTGCCAGCAGCTCTACAGGTATAAGAGAAAGA. Amino acids: CASSSTGIRER. The entire CDR3 protein is CASSSTGIRERLFF.

CDR3 residues: CSALWGQVAAEAFF. Partial CDR3 DNA: TGCAGTGCCCTTTGGGGACAGGTAGCCGCTGAA. The chain employs TRBV20-1 and TRBJ1-1; 8 bases are shared with TRBD1. Read coverage stops 3 residues before the CDR3 terminus; the germline J gene supplies the remainder. There are 14 residues in the CDR3. Trimming cost V 6 bases and J 6 bases; bases outside gene matches: 12. Germline-derived CDR1 and CDR2 are DFQATT and SNEGSKA (reference sequence).

Worth noting for this clone: The sequenced fragment ends 3 residues before the CDR3 boundary, so the rest is inferred from the germline J gene. V usage is TRBV29-1 and J usage is TRBJ1-2; 9 nucleotides agree with TRBD1. This CDR3 is 15 amino acids long. CDR1 and CDR2 from the germline V gene are SQVTM and ANQGSEA. The J segment lost 7 bases and the V segment lost 3 bases, leaving 12 bases of the junction unmatched. CDR3 sequence: CSVDEAGTGSFGYTF. The sequenced part of the CDR3 DNA is TGCAGCGTTGATGAGGCCGGGACAGGGTCGTTTGGC.

Worth noting for this clone: The read ends 3 residues shy of where the CDR3 ends; the end is completed using the germline J gene. The rearrangement links TRBV23-1 to TRBJ1-4, with D perhaps matching TRBD1 (6 bases). TRBV23-1 is noted as an ORF with a role that remains uncertain. Deletions cut 2 bases from V and 4 bases from J, with 14 bases between. CDR3 length: 16 amino acids. CDR3: CASSQTPNRDNEKLFF. The sequenced part of the CDR3 DNA is TGCGCCAGCAGTCAAACCCCAAACAGGGATAATGAAAAA.

As to this clone: The read halts 3 residues ahead of the CDR3 end, with the missing end drawn from the germline J gene. This chain uses TRBV7-2 with TRBJ2-7; no reliable D call. This CDR3 is built from 17 residues. The germline CDR1 and CDR2 sequences are SGHTA and FQGNSA. V was pared by 0 bases and J by 2 bases, with 17 bases between. CDR3 residues: CASSLALAGIKPYEQYF. The sequenced CDR3 bases are TGTGCCAGCAGCTTAGCGCTGGCAGGAATAAAACCCTACGAG.

Comment on this clone: The CDR3 end lies 3 residues beyond the end of the read and is filled in from the germline J gene. The chain has TRBV18 and TRBJ1-1; TRBD1 matches at 9 bases. Per the germline V gene, CDR1 is KGHSH and CDR2 is LQKENI. The CDR3 has 15 amino acids. Losses at the gene ends were 8 bases for V and 1 base for J; bases not matched to a gene: 8. The covered CDR3 bases are TGTGCCAGCGGACAGGGGAGTTTCGAGAACACTGAA. It codes for CASGQGSFENTE. The full CDR3 reads CASGQGSFENTEAFF.

As for this clone: The DNA ends 3 residues before the CDR3 does, and the rest of the CDR3 is filled in from the germline J gene. The chain is built from TRBV19 and TRBJ2-3; 10 bases agree with TRBD2. V lost 10 bases and J lost 0; bases outside the gene matches: 4. The CDR3 is 14 amino acids. The germline V gene encodes CDR1 LNHDA and CDR2 SQIVND (reference sequence). CDR3 loop: CATSTSGSTDTQYF. Incomplete CDR3 DNA: TGTGCCACTTCGACTAGCGGGAGCACAGATACG.

Remarks on this clone: The sequenced fragment ends 3 residues before the CDR3 boundary, so the rest is inferred from the germline J gene. The V gene is TRBV2, the J gene TRBJ2-7, with 7 bases matching TRBD2. Germline V gives CDR1 SNHLY, CDR2 FYNNEI. V shed 4 bases, J shed 6 bases, and the junction held 9 bases outside the gene matches. The CDR3 totals 14 residues. The CDR3 sequence is CASSVAGVSSEQYF. CDR3 bases read: TGTGCCAGCAGTGTGGCGGGAGTAAGCAGCGAG.

Worth noting for this clone: The sequence runs out 3 residues before the end of the CDR3; the remainder is reconstructed from the germline J gene. V usage is TRBV2 and J usage is TRBJ2-3; TRBD2 aligns across 10 bases. The trim removed 6 bases at V and 0 bases at J, leaving 6 bases unmatched. Germline-derived CDR1 and CDR2 are SNHLY and FYNNEI. There are 16 residues in the CDR3. The part of the CDR3 DNA that was read is TGTGCCAGCAGGCTGACTAGCGGGTCTAGCACAGATACG. Translated, it gives CASRLTSGSSTDT. The whole CDR3 is CASRLTSGSSTDTQYF. The complete variable domain, with remaining parts taken from reference TRBV2 and TRBJ2-3, reads EPEVTQTPSHQVTQMGQEVILRCVPISNHLYFYWYRQILGQKVEFLVSFYNNEISEKSEIFDDQFSVERPDGSNFTLKIRSTKLEDSAMYFCASRLTSGSSTDTQYFGPGTRLTVL.

Concerning this clone: The CDR3 end is not reached by the read, which stops 3 residues before it; the germline J gene fills it in. This sequence joins TRBV20-1 and TRBJ2-3; 10 positions agree with TRBD2. This CDR3 region has 15 residues. Germline CDR1 and CDR2: DFQATT and SNEGSKA (reference sequence). Trimming at V came to 1 base and at J to 2 bases, leaving 3 bases not matched to a gene. The part of the CDR3 DNA that was read is TGCAGTGCTAGAGGGACTAGCGGAAACACAGATACG. This translates into CSARGTSGNTDT. The whole CDR3 reads CSARGTSGNTDTQYF.

Comments on this clone: The read ends 3 residues shy of where the CDR3 ends; the end is completed using the germline J gene. This specimen includes other DNA sequences encoding the same CDR3. The V and J genes are TRBV19 and TRBJ1-3, with D unclear. V was shortened by 0 bases and J by 0 bases, with 12 bases between the two germline ends. The CDR3 covers 17 residues. CDR1 LNHDA and CDR2 SQIVND come from the germline V gene (reference sequence). The CDR3 loop reads CASSIDRVESSGNTIYF. The covered CDR3 bases are TGTGCCAGTAGTATAGATCGGGTGGAAAGCTCTGGAAACACC.

Concerning this clone: The read terminates 3 residues ahead of where the CDR3 ends, so the germline J gene completes it. This sequence joins TRBV30 and TRBJ2-5; TRBD2 matches 8 bases. Germline V CDR1 and CDR2: GTSNPN, SVGIG (reference sequence). Unmatched junction bases numbered 2, after V lost 0 bases and J lost 5 bases. The CDR3 covers 13 residues. The part of the CDR3 DNA that was read is TGTGCCTGGAGTGTAGGCGGGAGGGAGACC. Amino acid sequence: CAWSVGGRET. The whole CDR3 sequence is CAWSVGGRETQYF.

A note on this clone: Read data end 3 residues before the CDR3 end; the end is taken from the germline J gene. The genes are TRBV29-1 and TRBJ2-5; no clear D gene. Germline V gene lookup returns CDR1 SQVTM and CDR2 ANQGSEA. The CDR3 length is 15 residues. The V end was cut by 2 bases, the J end by 0 bases, with 13 bases between. The CDR3 sequence is CSVELRVRYQETQYF. Partial CDR3 DNA: TGCAGCGTTGAACTCCGGGTCCGGTACCAAGAGACC.

On this clone itself: The read ends 3 residues early relative to the CDR3; the germline J gene fills the gap. This chain joins TRBV19 and TRBJ1-5; D might be TRBD1 (5 bases). V was cut by 5 bases and J by 0 bases, with 11 bases left in between. The CDR3 length is 15 residues. Looked up from germline, CDR1 is LNHDA and CDR2 is SQIVND (reference sequence). Incomplete CDR3 DNA: TGTGCCAGTAGTGTAACAGGCGATAGCAATCAGCCC. It is translated as CASSVTGDSNQP. The CDR3 in full is CASSVTGDSNQPQHF.

About this clone: The read ends 3 residues before the CDR3 terminus; that terminus is restored from the germline J gene. The genes are TRBV6-1 and TRBJ1-2; D is ambiguous. Trimming took 4 bases from V and 7 from J, leaving 16 bases between them. The CDR3 runs to 14 residues. Germline lookup yields CDR1 MNHNS and CDR2 SASEGT. The CDR3 sequence is CASSATPRSGGYTF. The CDR3 DNA, read in part, is TGTGCCAGCAGTGCTACCCCCAGGAGTGGTGGC.

Points on this clone: The read gets to within 3 residues of the CDR3 end, and the germline J gene fills in the rest. This sequence joins TRBV20-1 and TRBJ2-3, with no clear D. CDR1 and CDR2 from the germline V gene are DFQATT and SNEGSKA (reference sequence). The CDR3 is 12 amino acids. This CDR3 reads CSVIGQEETQYF. CDR3 DNA (partial): TGCAGTGTTATAGGGCAGGAAGAGACG.

A note on this clone: The sequence runs out 3 residues before the end of the CDR3; the remainder is reconstructed from the germline J gene. The V call is TRBV2, the J call TRBJ1-2, with no clear D. Germline CDR1 and CDR2: SNHLY and FYNNEI. This CDR3 has 16 residues. The DNA read from the CDR3 is TGTGCCAGCAGTGGGGGAACTAGCGGAGGAATCAATGAC. It yields the protein CASSGGTSGGIND. The entire CDR3 reads CASSGGTSGGINDYTF.

Comment on this clone: The read ends 3 residues shy of where the CDR3 ends; the end is completed using the germline J gene. The chain has TRBV7-2 and TRBJ1-2, with D unresolved. Germline loops: CDR1 SGHTA, CDR2 FQGNSA. The CDR3 runs 15 residues. CDR3 loop: CASSLALTSSHDYTF. CDR3 bases read: TGTGCCAGCAGCTTAGCGCTAACTAGCAGCCACGAC.

Concerning this clone itself: Read sequence stops 3 residues before the CDR3 end, and the germline J gene provides the missing end. The chain carries TRBV19 and TRBJ2-5, with 13 positions matching TRBD2. V shed 6 bases, J shed 5 bases, and the junction held 9 bases outside the gene matches. The CDR3 extends over 16 amino acids. Germline V gives CDR1 LNHDA, CDR2 SQIVND (reference sequence). The CDR3 DNA, read in part, is TGTGCCAGTAGCCGACTAGCGGGAGGTGTAGGTGAGACC. It codes for CASSRLAGGVGET. The complete CDR3 reads CASSRLAGGVGETQYF.

The CDR3 DNA, read in part, is TGTGCCTGGAGTCCGGGACTAGCGGGAAGCGAG. It is translated as CAWSPGLAGSE. From start to end, the CDR3 is CAWSPGLAGSEQYF. J is TRBJ2-7 and V is TRBV30; 13 nucleotides match TRBD2. From the germline J gene comes the end of the CDR3, since the read stops 3 residues before it. The CDR3 spans 14 residues. Trimming at V came to 2 bases and at J to 6 bases, leaving 4 bases not matched to a gene. Germline V gives CDR1 GTSNPN, CDR2 SVGIG (reference sequence).

Here the CDR3 reads CASSLGSPTNEQFF. The sequenced part of the CDR3 DNA is TGTGCCAGCAGCTTAGGGTCCCCTACCAATGAG. The chain has TRBV11-2 and TRBJ2-1; D is unclear. The DNA ends 3 residues before the CDR3 does, and the rest of the CDR3 is filled in from the germline J gene. Looked up from germline, CDR1 is SGHAT and CDR2 is FQNNGV. This CDR3 comprises 14 residues. V was trimmed by 1 base and J by 6 bases, leaving 10 bases between them. Supplemented by reference TRBV11-2 and TRBJ2-1, the full variable domain reads EAGVAQSPRYKIIEKRQSVAFWCNPISGHATLYWYQQILGQGPKLLIQFQNNGVVDDSQLPKDRFSAERLKGVDSTLKIQPAKLEDSAVYLCASSLGSPTNEQFFGPGTRLTVL.

Concerning this clone: The read is 3 residues too short to cover the CDR3 end, so that end is filled in from the germline J gene. The gene calls are TRBV7-2 and TRBJ2-7; D is ambiguous. CDR1 and CDR2 (germline): SGHTA, FQGNSA. The V end lost 2 bases, the J end lost 1 base, and 6 bases lay between the germline ends. The CDR3 is 13 amino acids. The CDR3 DNA, read in part, is TGTGCCAGCAGCTTAAGTAGATCCTACGAG. It translates to CASSLSRSYE. The full CDR3 reads CASSLSRSYEQYF. The variable domain in full, with the rest retrieved from reference TRBV7-2 and TRBJ2-7, is GAGVSQSPSNKVTEKGKDVELRCDPISGHTALYWYRQSLGQGLEFLIYFQGNSAPDKSGLPSDRFSAERTGGSVSTLTIQRTQQEDSAVYLCASSLSRSYEQYFGPGTRLTVT.

Comments on this clone: The read terminates 3 residues before the CDR3 end, so the remaining end is supplied by the germline J gene. The chain joins TRBV19 to TRBJ2-3; maybe TRBD1 (6 bases). In germline, CDR1 is LNHDA, CDR2 SQIVND (reference sequence). The CDR3 sequence is 13 residues long. This chain's CDR3 is CASGRDINQPQYF. CDR3 bases read: TGTGCCAGTGGCCGGGACATCAATCAGCCG.